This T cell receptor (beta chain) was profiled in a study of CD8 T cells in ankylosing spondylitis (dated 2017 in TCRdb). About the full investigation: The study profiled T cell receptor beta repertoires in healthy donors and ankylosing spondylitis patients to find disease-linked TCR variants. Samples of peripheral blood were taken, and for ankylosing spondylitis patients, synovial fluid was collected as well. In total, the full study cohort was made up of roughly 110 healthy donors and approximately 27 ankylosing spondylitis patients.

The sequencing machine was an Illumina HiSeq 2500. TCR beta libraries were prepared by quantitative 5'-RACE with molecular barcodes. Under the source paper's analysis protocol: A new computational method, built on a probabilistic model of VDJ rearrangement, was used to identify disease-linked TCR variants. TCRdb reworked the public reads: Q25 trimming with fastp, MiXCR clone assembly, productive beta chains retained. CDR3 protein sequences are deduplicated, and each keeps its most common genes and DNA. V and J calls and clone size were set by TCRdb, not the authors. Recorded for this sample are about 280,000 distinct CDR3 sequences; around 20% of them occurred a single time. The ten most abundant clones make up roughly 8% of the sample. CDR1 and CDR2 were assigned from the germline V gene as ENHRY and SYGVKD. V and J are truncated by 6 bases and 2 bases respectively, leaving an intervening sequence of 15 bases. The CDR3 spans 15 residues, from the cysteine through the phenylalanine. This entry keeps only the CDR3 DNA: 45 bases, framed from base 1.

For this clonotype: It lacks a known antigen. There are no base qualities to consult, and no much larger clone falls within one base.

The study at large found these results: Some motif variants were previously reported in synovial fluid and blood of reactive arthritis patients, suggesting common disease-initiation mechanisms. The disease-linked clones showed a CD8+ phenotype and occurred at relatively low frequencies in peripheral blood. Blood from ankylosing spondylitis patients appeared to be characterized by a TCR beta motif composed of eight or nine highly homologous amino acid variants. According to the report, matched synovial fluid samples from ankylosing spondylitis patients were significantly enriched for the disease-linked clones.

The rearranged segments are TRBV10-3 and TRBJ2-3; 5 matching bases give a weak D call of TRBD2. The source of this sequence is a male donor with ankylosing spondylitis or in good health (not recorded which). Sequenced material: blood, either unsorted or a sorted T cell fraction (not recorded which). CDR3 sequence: CAIRGIGGFTDTQYF. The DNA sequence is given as TGTGCCATCAGGGGCATAGGCGGGTTCACAGATACGCAGTATTTT.